One sample yielded the 27 T cell receptor beta chains listed below, sequenced in a study of blood T cell repertoires in COVID-19. Repertoires were generated with immunoSEQ multiplex PCR, while TCRdb's copy carries only in-frame clones and drops some. The sample contains some 300,000 clones, approximately 91% of which appear only once. Material for sequencing was PBMCs or T cells enriched from blood (not recorded which). These receptors were collected from a woman aged 40 to 55 who had recovered from COVID-19.

The V and J genes are TRBV19 and TRBJ2-1, with D perhaps TRBD2 (6 bases). The V gene lost 5 bases and the J gene lost 1 base, with 15 bases spanning the gap. Germline V lookup: CDR1 LNHDA, CDR2 SQIVND (reference sequence). The CDR3 covers 16 residues. CDR3 nucleotide sequence: TGTGCCAGTAGTCCAAGAGGGAGGAAATCCTACAATGAGCAGTTCTTC. Protein product: CASSPRGRKSYNEQFF.

V is TRBV29-1 and J is TRBJ1-2, with TRBD1 identical over 8 bases. Trimming cost V 8 bases and J 3 bases; bases outside gene matches: 5. From germline, CDR1 is SQVTM and CDR2 ANQGSEA. The CDR3 extends over 12 amino acids. The CDR3 protein is CSSSGGDYGYTF. The DNA of the CDR3 is TGCAGCTCCTCAGGGGGCGACTATGGCTACACCTTC.

This chain connects TRBV7-9 to TRBJ1-3; TRBD1 aligns across 8 bases. CDR1 and CDR2 from the germline V gene are SEHNR and FQNEAQ (reference sequence). The CDR3 consists of 14 residues. V was pared by 5 bases and J by 2 bases, with 2 bases of the junction left unmatched. CDR3 in DNA: TGTGCCAGCAGCCAGGGACAGGCTGGAAACACCATATATTTT. It translates to CASSQGQAGNTIYF.

The chain joins TRBV11-3 to TRBJ2-2, with 9 bases identical to TRBD2. V was clipped by 0 bases and J by 1 base; unmatched bases: 6. CDR1 is SGHNT, CDR2 YENEEA, per germline. The CDR3 contains 18 residues. CDR3 residues: CASSLDPPTSGNTGELFF. In nucleotides, the CDR3 is TGTGCCAGCAGCTTAGATCCCCCGACTAGCGGGAACACCGGGGAGCTGTTTTTT.

This clone appeared a single time. This chain links TRBV19 with TRBJ1-2; D is uncertain. Germline CDR1 LNHDA, CDR2 SQIVND (reference sequence). The CDR3 contains 15 residues. The ends were cut back, 7 bases at V and 4 bases at J, with 19 bases in the middle. The CDR3 reads CASTSLGLLGYGYTF. DNA for the CDR3: TGTGCCAGTACCTCCCTCGGGTTACTGGGCTATGGCTACACCTTC.

As for this clone: The junction departs from germline at one end; a sequencing error may be responsible. The chain carries TRBV10-3 and TRBJ2-5; TRBD1 matches 10 bases. The CDR3 consists of 14 residues. CDR1 ENHRY and CDR2 SYGVKD come from the germline V gene. CDR3 in DNA: TGTGCCACCAGTGAGGGACAGGGGCGAGAGACCCAGTACTTC. It yields the protein CATSEGQGRETQYF.

J is TRBJ2-5 and V is TRBV7-9, with D perhaps TRBD2 (5 bases). Germline CDR1 and CDR2: SEHNR and FQNEAQ (reference sequence). The CDR3 runs 13 residues. Trimming shortened V by 4 bases and J by 3 bases, and 9 bases separated the two germline ends. The CDR3 bases are TGTGCCAGCAGCTCCGCGGGCGAAGAGACCCAGTACTTC. Amino acid sequence: CASSSAGEETQYF.

This chain links TRBV15 with TRBJ2-1; possibly TRBD2 for D (5 bases). The V end was cut by 0 bases, the J end by 3 bases, with 9 bases between. The CDR3 is made up of 15 amino acids. Looked up from germline, CDR1 is LNHNV and CDR2 is YYDKDF (reference sequence). The DNA of the CDR3 is TGTGCCACCAGCAGAGAGGGTAGCGTCTACAATGAGCAGTTCTTC. Residues: CATSREGSVYNEQFF.

The rearrangement links TRBV9 to TRBJ2-1; 8 nucleotides agree with TRBD2. Trimming at V came to 4 bases and at J to 5 bases, leaving 11 bases not matched to a gene. The CDR3 runs to 16 residues. The germline V gene has CDR1 SGDLS and CDR2 YYNGEE. The CDR3 coding sequence is TGTGCCAGCAGCTTTCGAGCGGGAGAGACCCACAATGAGCAGTTCTTC. Amino acids: CASSFRAGETHNEQFF.

The chain employs TRBV27 and TRBJ2-1; tentative D call: TRBD2 (5 bases). The CDR3 has 14 residues. With 2 bases removed from V and 5 bases from J, the gap between germline ends came to 10 bases. Germline V gives CDR1 MNHEY, CDR2 SMNVEV (reference sequence). CDR3 protein: CASSLEGWNNEQFF. The CDR3 bases are TGTGCCAGCAGTTTAGAGGGTTGGAACAATGAGCAGTTCTTC.

The rearrangement joins TRBV28 to TRBJ2-7; 11 bases align to TRBD1. From germline, CDR1 is MDHEN and CDR2 SYDVKM. The CDR3 runs to 12 residues. With V trimmed by 10 bases and J by 3 bases, 2 bases remained unmatched. The CDR3 sequence: CATGTGGYEQYF. The CDR3 region has the DNA TGTGCCACAGGGACAGGGGGCTACGAGCAGTACTTC.

This clone was observed a single time. J is TRBJ2-2 and V is TRBV30; TRBD1 agrees at 9 bases. The CDR3 extends over 15 amino acids. V shed 0 bases, J shed 5 bases, and the junction held 4 bases outside the gene matches. Germline-derived CDR1 and CDR2 are GTSNPN and SVGIG (reference sequence). The CDR3 DNA is TGTGCCTGGAGTGTACTGGGGACAGGGACCGGGGAGCTGTTTTTT. Translated: CAWSVLGTGTGELFF.

CDR3 loop: CSVELTSGYQETQYF. The CDR3 coding sequence is TGCAGCGTTGAGCTGACTAGCGGGTACCAAGAGACCCAGTACTTC. This sequence joins TRBV29-1 and TRBJ2-5; 10 bases line up with TRBD2. The CDR3 contains 15 residues. Germline V gene lookup returns CDR1 SQVTM and CDR2 ANQGSEA. V trimming: 3 bases; J trimming: 0 bases; junction bases outside the gene matches: 4.

The chain links TRBV19 to TRBJ1-5; TRBD1 aligns across 8 bases. V dropped 7 bases and J dropped 6; count of bases not matched to a gene: 8. CDR3 size: 14 residues. The V gene's germline CDR1 is LNHDA and CDR2 SQIVND (reference sequence). CDR3 region: CASTGSGGGQPQHF. DNA of the CDR3: TGTGCCAGTACCGGATCAGGGGGCGGTCAGCCCCAGCATTTT.

The rearrangement joins TRBV3-1 (or the pseudogene TRBV3-2) to TRBJ1-4; 8 bases are shared with TRBD1. The CDR3 sequence is 16 residues long. With 1 base clipped from V and 5 bases from J, the junction kept 6 bases outside the gene matches. CDR1 is LGHDT and CDR2 is YNNKEL in the germline V gene (reference sequence). DNA of the CDR3: TGTGCCAGCAGCCAAGTAGCCCGGACAGGGAATGAAAAACTGTTTTTT. Translating gives CASSQVARTGNEKLFF.

V is TRBV9 and J is TRBJ1-2; perhaps TRBD1 as D (6 bases). Germline values: CDR1 SGDLS, CDR2 YYNGEE. The CDR3 is made up of 17 amino acids. The ends were cut back, 0 bases at V and 0 bases at J, with 15 bases in the middle. This CDR3 is CASSVAYPDSTNYGYTF. In DNA form, the CDR3 reads TGTGCCAGCAGCGTAGCCTACCCGGACAGTACTAACTATGGCTACACCTTC.

This chain's CDR3 is CASSVSRGATDGYTF. CDR3 sequence (DNA): TGTGCCAGCAGCGTCTCCCGCGGGGCGACGGATGGCTACACCTTC. V and J are TRBV9 and TRBJ1-2; a weak D match, TRBD1 (5 bases). Per germline, CDR1 SGDLS and CDR2 YYNGEE. V lost 2 bases, J lost 6 bases, and 17 bases lay in between. There are 15 residues in the CDR3.

This clone was detected only once. The V and J genes are TRBV7-3 and TRBJ2-2; weak D call: TRBD2 (5 bases). V gave up 2 bases and J gave up 6 bases, with 7 bases separating them. This CDR3 contains 13 residues. Germline CDR1 reads SGHTA; CDR2 reads FQGTGA. As DNA, the CDR3 is TGTGCCAGCAGCTTAGAGGGAGCCGGGGAGCTGTTTTTT. The encoded protein is CASSLEGAGELFF.

V and J are TRBV5-1 and TRBJ1-2; 12 bases line up with TRBD1. This CDR3 comprises 16 residues. In germline, CDR1 is SGHRS, CDR2 YFSETQ. After removal of 5 bases from V and 6 bases from J, the junction contained 11 bases not matched to a gene. This CDR3 reads CASSQNMGQGADGYTF. The DNA of the CDR3 is TGCGCCAGCAGTCAAAATATGGGACAGGGGGCGGATGGCTACACCTTC.

This clone was picked up one time. The chain is built from TRBV5-4 and TRBJ2-7; 13 bases are shared with TRBD2. Looked up from germline, CDR1 is SGHNT and CDR2 is YYREEE (reference sequence). The CDR3 extends over 16 amino acids. V gave up 7 bases and J gave up 2 bases; unmatched junction bases: 9. The DNA for the CDR3 is TGTGCCAGCGGCGTCGGAGGACTAGCGGGAGCCTACGAGCAGTACTTC. Protein sequence: CASGVGGLAGAYEQYF.

The J gene is TRBJ2-3, the V gene TRBV7-3; TRBD2 might be the D (6 bases). CDR3 length: 15 residues. The ends were cut back, 3 bases at V and 1 base at J, with 11 bases in the middle. Germline assignment: CDR1 SGHTA and CDR2 FQGTGA. The CDR3 reads CASSLRPGGTDTQYF. The CDR3 nucleotides are TGTGCCAGCAGCTTGAGGCCGGGGGGCACAGATACGCAGTATTTT. The whole variable domain, remainder taken from reference TRBV7-3 and TRBJ2-3, is GAGVSQTPSNKVTEKGKYVELRCDPISGHTALYWYRQSLGQGPEFLIYFQGTGAADDSGLPNDRFFAVRPEGSVSTLKIQRTERGDSAVYLCASSLRPGGTDTQYFGPGTRLTVL.

For this clone: Other DNA variants within this sample encode the same CDR3. The gene calls are TRBV4-1 and TRBJ2-7; TRBD1 aligns across 7 bases. Germline CDR1 and CDR2: MGHRA and YSYEKL. Losses at the gene ends were 2 bases for V and 1 base for J; bases not matched to a gene: 2. There are 14 residues in the CDR3. The CDR3 region is CASSQPGQSYEQYF. CDR3 nucleotides: TGCGCCAGCAGCCAACCGGGACAGTCCTACGAGCAGTACTTC.

This chain links TRBV7-3 with TRBJ2-2, with a tentative D call TRBD2 (6 bases). The CDR3 consists of 13 residues. The germline V gene has CDR1 SGHTA and CDR2 FQGTGA. V shed 6 bases and J shed 5 bases, with 10 bases lying between them. Here the CDR3 reads CASRPAGTGELFF. In DNA form, the CDR3 reads TGTGCCAGCAGGCCCGCGGGGACCGGGGAGCTGTTTTTT. The variable domain in full, with the rest retrieved from reference TRBV7-3 and TRBJ2-2, is GAGVSQTPSNKVTEKGKYVELRCDPISGHTALYWYRQSLGQGPEFLIYFQGTGAADDSGLPNDRFFAVRPEGSVSTLKIQRTERGDSAVYLCASRPAGTGELFFGEGSRLTVL.

This CDR3 reads CSASLGGNTEAFF. CDR3 nucleotides: TGCAGCGCCTCCTTGGGGGGGAACACTGAAGCTTTCTTT. This rearrangement joins TRBV29-1 to TRBJ1-1; D perhaps matches TRBD1 (5 bases). The CDR3 sequence is 13 residues long. The germline gives CDR1 SQVTM, CDR2 ANQGSEA. V lost 7 bases and J lost 1, with 13 bases in between.

The V and J genes are TRBV29-1 and TRBJ1-1; 8 bases agree with TRBD1. Germline V gene data show CDR1 as SQVTM and CDR2 as ANQGSEA. Unmatched junction bases numbered 4, after V lost 1 base and J lost 6 bases. The CDR3 has 13 residues. In nucleotides, the CDR3 is TGCAGCGTTGAAGGCGGGGGACAGGCTGAAGCTTTCTTT. This codes for CSVEGGGQAEAFF.

J is TRBJ2-7 and V is TRBV7-3; 8 bases line up with TRBD1. Germline V CDR1 and CDR2: SGHTA, FQGTGA. This CDR3 contains 14 residues. V gave up 5 bases and J gave up 5 bases; unmatched junction bases: 8. In DNA form, the CDR3 reads TGTGCCAGCAGCCCCGGCCCAGGGGGCGACGAGCAGTACTTC. Amino acids: CASSPGPGGDEQYF.

This chain connects TRBV7-8 to TRBJ2-7; the match to TRBD1 covers 9 bases. In germline, CDR1 is SGHVS, CDR2 FQNEAQ. CDR3 length: 14 residues. V trimming: 2 bases; J trimming: 5 bases; junction bases outside the gene matches: 4. CDR3 protein: CASSLLGTGHEQYF. As DNA, the CDR3 is TGTGCCAGCAGCTTATTGGGGACAGGGCACGAGCAGTACTTC.